The present entry profiles one T cell receptor (beta chain) with its context. The antigen is unknown. This specimen belongs to a study of cytomegalovirus exposure and HLA in healthy donors. Study results and limitations: Cytomegalovirus association was listed for 150 or so TCR beta chains.

The primer mix had 60 Vbeta and 13 Jbeta primers. Assay used: immunoSEQ multiplex PCR; TCRdb lists only in-frame clones, some missing. The top ten hold around 19% of the sample, which has 100,000 to 150,000 clones, around four fifths seen once. The CDR3 extends over 15 amino acids. Trimming shortened V by 3 bases and J by 4 bases, and 15 bases separated the two germline ends. The germline V gene encodes CDR1 MNHEY and CDR2 SVGAGI. The chain recombines TRBV6-5 with TRBJ1-1; TRBD1 is a possible D gene (5 bases). The sequenced sample consisted of PBMCs. The receptor comes from a young man in good health and CMV-seropositive. CDR3 sequence (DNA): TGTGCCAGCAGTTATGAAGCAGCTAGGGGCACTGAAGCTTTCTTT. Protein product: CASSYEAARGTEAFF.